The 10 T cell receptor beta chains below come from one sample, sequenced in a study of blood T cell repertoires in COVID-19. The method was immunoSEQ multiplex PCR; TCRdb's version includes in-frame clones alone and lacks a portion of them. Of roughly 200,000 clones detected, around 84% appear once; the ten largest clones hold approximately 18%. The sample comprised PBMCs or T cells enriched from blood (not recorded which). The receptor set was obtained from a man aged 35-49 years who had recovered from COVID-19.

The V gene is TRBV7-5, the J gene TRBJ1-5. TRBV7-5 is a pseudogene. The CDR3 consists of 12 residues. CDR3 DNA: TGTGCCAGAAGCTATAAAAATCAGCCCCAGCATTTT. Residues: CARSYKNQPQHF.

The chain employs TRBV7-8 and TRBJ2-1, with 9 nucleotides matching TRBD2. The CDR3 loop spans 15 amino acids. From germline, CDR1 is SGHVS and CDR2 FQNEAQ. The J segment lost 2 bases and the V segment lost 4 bases, leaving 3 bases of the junction unmatched. The CDR3 coding sequence is TGTGCCAGCAGCTCACTAGCGGGTCCCTACAATGAGCAGTTCTTC. It encodes CASSSLAGPYNEQFF.

The CDR3 spells CASSRTSGPYEQYF. CDR3 in DNA: TGTGCCAGCAGCCGGACTAGCGGGCCCTACGAGCAGTACTTC. J is TRBJ2-7 and V is TRBV2; 11 nucleotides agree with TRBD2. Germline CDR1 reads SNHLY; CDR2 reads FYNNEI. This CDR3 contains 14 residues. The trim removed 6 bases at V and 2 bases at J, leaving 3 bases unmatched.

This chain joins TRBV3-1 (or the pseudogene TRBV3-2) and TRBJ2-5, with D tentatively TRBD2 (6 bases). The CDR3 sequence is 15 residues long. The germline V gene encodes CDR1 LGHDT and CDR2 YNNKEL (reference sequence). V shed 0 bases and J shed 3 bases, with 11 bases lying between them. CDR3 residues: CASSQDSGLKETQYF. As DNA, the CDR3 is TGTGCCAGCAGCCAAGACTCGGGACTCAAAGAGACCCAGTACTTC.

This clone was recorded once. The V call is TRBV4-1, the J call TRBJ2-7; the D is unclear. The CDR3 length is 17 residues. V dropped 3 bases and J dropped 0 bases, with 18 bases sitting between them. The germline V gene encodes CDR1 MGHRA and CDR2 YSYEKL. The CDR3 region has the DNA TGCGCCAGCAGCCAGCGATCGAGACAAGCCGGCTCCTACGAGCAGTACTTC. It encodes CASSQRSRQAGSYEQYF.

V usage is TRBV21-1 and J usage is TRBJ1-4. TRBV21-1 is a recognized pseudogene. The CDR3 runs 16 residues. The CDR3 here is CASSKAVEALYEKLFF. CDR3 sequence (DNA): TGTGCCAGCAGCAAAGCTGTGGAGGCCTTATACGAAAAACTGTTTTTT.

This chain links TRBV6-4 with TRBJ2-4; 11 nucleotides agree with TRBD1. The CDR3 is 16 amino acids. Trimming cost V 4 bases and J 3 bases; bases outside gene matches: 5. CDR1 is MRHNA, CDR2 SNTAGT, per germline. Here the CDR3 reads CASSVVGQGDKNIQYF. The CDR3, as DNA: TGTGCCAGCAGTGTGGTGGGACAGGGGGACAAAAACATTCAGTACTTC.

This chain links TRBV2 with TRBJ1-5, with 8 nucleotides matching TRBD1. The length of the CDR3 is 14 residues. The ends lost 4 bases at V and 6 bases at J; junction bases unmatched: 5. Germline CDR1 reads SNHLY; CDR2 reads FYNNEI. CDR3 loop: CASSVGTGLQPQHF. The CDR3 DNA reads as TGTGCCAGCAGTGTGGGGACAGGACTTCAGCCCCAGCATTTT.

The J gene is TRBJ1-2, the V gene TRBV7-2; the D is unclear. The V and J ends lost 2 bases and 1 base respectively, with 8 bases between them. The CDR3 spans 14 residues. Germline V gives CDR1 SGHTA, CDR2 FQGNSA. This chain's CDR3 is CASSLLADNYGYTF. CDR3 DNA: TGTGCCAGCAGCTTACTGGCAGATAACTATGGCTACACCTTC.

This sequence joins TRBV13 and TRBJ1-2; maybe TRBD1 (5 bases). This CDR3 is built from 14 residues. V was cut by 3 bases and J by 2 bases, with 10 bases left in between. Germline V gene sequence: CDR1 PRHDT, CDR2 FYEKMQ (reference sequence). CDR3 DNA sequence: TGTGCCAGCAGCTTTACGGGGGTGAACTATGGCTACACCTTC. It yields the protein CASSFTGVNYGYTF.